This TCR gamma chain was obtained from a study of gamma delta lymphoproliferative disorders and STAT genes. Genomic DNA from isolated PBMCs served as the sequencing template. Germline CDR1 VTNTFY, CDR2 YDVSTARD (reference sequence). This CDR3 contains 16 residues. TCRdb called clones anew from the multiplex PCR reads with CATT. The sample holds 1,500 to 2,000 gamma-chain clones; 20% to 25% are singletons and the top ten take under 40%. This clone turned up a few times. The TCRdb protein comes from a much larger clone and disagrees with this DNA's translation at residue 12, likely due to a read error; the protein given here is derived from the DNA.

V usage is TRGV3 and J usage is TRGJP2. TCRdb lists no J gene, so it was determined here by aligning the DNA to germline. This receptor was identified in a human donor in good health. Sequenced material: blood. Here the CDR3 DNA reads TGTGCCACCTGGGAAGGGGATAGGCGGCGTGATCGGATCAAGACGTTT. Protein: CATWEGDRRRDRIKTF.